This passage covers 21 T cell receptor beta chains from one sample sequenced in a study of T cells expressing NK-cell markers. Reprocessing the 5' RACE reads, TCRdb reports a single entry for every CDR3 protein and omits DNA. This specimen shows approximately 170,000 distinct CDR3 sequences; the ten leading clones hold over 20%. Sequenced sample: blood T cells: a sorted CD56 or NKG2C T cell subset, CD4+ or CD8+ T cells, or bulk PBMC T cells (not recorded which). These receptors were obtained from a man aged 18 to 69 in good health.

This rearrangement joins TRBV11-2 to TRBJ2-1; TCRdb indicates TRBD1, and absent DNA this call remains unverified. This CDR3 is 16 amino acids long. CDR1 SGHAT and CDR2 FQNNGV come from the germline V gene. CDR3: CASSLGGTGIYNEQFF. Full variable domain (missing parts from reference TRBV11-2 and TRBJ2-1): EAGVAQSPRYKIIEKRQSVAFWCNPISGHATLYWYQQILGQGPKLLIQFQNNGVVDDSQLPKDRFSAERLKGVDSTLKIQPAKLEDSAVYLCASSLGGTGIYNEQFFGPGTRLTVL.

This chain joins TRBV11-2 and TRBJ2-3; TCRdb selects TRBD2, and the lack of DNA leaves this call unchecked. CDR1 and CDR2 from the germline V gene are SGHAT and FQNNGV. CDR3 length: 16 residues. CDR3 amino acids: CASSLGGLAGWDTQYF.

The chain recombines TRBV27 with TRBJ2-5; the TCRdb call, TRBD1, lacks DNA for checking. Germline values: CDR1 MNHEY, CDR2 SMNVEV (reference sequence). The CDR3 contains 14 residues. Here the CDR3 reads CASSSYRGEETQYF.

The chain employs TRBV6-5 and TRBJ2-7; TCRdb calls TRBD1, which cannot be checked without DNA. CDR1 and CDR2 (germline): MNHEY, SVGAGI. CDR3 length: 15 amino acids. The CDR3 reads CASSYLVDREYEQYF.

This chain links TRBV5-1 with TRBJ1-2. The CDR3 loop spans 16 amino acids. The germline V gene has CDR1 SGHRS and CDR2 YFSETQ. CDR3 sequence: CASSLPAGPAAGGYTF. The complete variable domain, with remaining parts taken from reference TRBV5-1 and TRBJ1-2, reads KAGVTQTPRYLIKTRGQQVTLSCSPISGHRSVSWYQQTPGQGLQFLFEYFSETQRNKGNFPGRFSGRQFSNSRSEMNVSTLELGDSALYLCASSLPAGPAAGGYTFGSGTRLTVV.

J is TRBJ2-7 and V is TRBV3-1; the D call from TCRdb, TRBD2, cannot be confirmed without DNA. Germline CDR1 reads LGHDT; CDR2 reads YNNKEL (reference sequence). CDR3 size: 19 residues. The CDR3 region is CASSQFWVGSGDFKYEQYF.

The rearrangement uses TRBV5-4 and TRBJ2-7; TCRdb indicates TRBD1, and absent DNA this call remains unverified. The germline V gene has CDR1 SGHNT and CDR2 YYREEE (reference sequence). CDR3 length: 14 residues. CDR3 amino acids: CASRLSGGPYEQYF.

The CDR3 loop reads CAWSVSITEAFF. The genes are TRBV30 and TRBJ1-1. Germline CDR1 GTSNPN, CDR2 SVGIG (reference sequence). This CDR3 is 12 amino acids long.

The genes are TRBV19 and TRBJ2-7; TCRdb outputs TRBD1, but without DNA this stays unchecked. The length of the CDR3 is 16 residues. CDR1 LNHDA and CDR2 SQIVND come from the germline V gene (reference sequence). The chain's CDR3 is CASSTFPDRGSYEQYF.

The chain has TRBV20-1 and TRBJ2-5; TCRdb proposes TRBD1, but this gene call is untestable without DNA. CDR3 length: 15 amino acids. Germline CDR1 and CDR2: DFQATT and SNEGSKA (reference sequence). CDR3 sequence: CSAKTPSATGETQYF.

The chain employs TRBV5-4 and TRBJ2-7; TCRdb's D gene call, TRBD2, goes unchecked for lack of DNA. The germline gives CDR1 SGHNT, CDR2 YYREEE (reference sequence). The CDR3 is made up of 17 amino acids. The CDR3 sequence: CASSLGSSGGSAYEQYF.

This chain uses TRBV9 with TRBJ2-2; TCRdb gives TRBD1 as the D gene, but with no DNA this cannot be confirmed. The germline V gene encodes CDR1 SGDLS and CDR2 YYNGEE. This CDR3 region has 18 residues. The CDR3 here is CASSVESGGAIWTGELFF.

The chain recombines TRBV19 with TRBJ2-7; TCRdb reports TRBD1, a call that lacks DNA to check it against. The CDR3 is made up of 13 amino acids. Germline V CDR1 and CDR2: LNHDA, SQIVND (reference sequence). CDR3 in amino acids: CATSPGHLYEQYF.

CDR3 amino acids: CASRGTGAEAFF. J is TRBJ1-1 and V is TRBV7-8; TCRdb picks TRBD1, but there is no DNA to check that call. This CDR3 has 12 amino acids. Germline V lookup: CDR1 SGHVS, CDR2 FQNEAQ.

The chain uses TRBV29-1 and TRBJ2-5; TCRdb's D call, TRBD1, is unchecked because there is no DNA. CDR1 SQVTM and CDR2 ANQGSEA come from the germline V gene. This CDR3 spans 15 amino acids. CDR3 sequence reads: CSVEKRQGVWETQYF.

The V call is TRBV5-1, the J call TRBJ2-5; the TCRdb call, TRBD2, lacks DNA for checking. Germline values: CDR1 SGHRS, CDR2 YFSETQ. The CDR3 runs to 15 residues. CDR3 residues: CASSLSGLGGETQYF.

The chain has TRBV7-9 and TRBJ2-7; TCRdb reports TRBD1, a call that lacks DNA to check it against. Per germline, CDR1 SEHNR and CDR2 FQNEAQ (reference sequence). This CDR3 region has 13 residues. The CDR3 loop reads CASSLEPNRKQYF. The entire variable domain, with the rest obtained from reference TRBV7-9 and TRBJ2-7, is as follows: DTGVSQNPRHKITKRGQNVTFRCDPISEHNRLYWYRQTLGQGPEFLTYFQNEAQLEKSRLLSDRFSAERPKGSFSTLEIQRTEQGDSAMYLCASSLEPNRKQYFGPGTRLTVT.

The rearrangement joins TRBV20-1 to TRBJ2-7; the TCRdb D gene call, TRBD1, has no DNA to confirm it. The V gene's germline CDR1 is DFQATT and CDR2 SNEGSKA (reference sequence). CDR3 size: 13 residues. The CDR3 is CSANKGGAYEQYF.

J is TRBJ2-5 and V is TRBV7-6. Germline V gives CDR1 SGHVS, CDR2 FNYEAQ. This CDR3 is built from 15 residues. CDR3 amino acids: CASSLGPAEQETQYF.

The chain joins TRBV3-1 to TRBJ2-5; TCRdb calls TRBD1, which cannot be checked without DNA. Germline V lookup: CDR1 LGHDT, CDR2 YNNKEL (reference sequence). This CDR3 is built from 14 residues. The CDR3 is CASSQEDLRTEQYF.

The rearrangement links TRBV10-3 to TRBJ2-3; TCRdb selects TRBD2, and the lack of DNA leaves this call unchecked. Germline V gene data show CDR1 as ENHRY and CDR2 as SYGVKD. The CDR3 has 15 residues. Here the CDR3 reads CAISELAGVTDTQYF.